Each of the 31 T cell receptor beta chains below was sequenced from the same sample in a study. TCRdb analysed the 5' RACE reads with MiXCR anew, one entry per CDR3 protein. The sample gives about 5,900 distinct CDR3 sequences, under 75% of which show up once; around 4.3% is in the top ten. The sample comprised memory CD4+ T cells sorted from a lymph node. The subset was: memory CD4+ T cells, CD4+CD45RO+CD25-. The receptor source for this set is a female donor with breast cancer.

This clonotype was seen a few times. The chain combines TRBV20-1 with TRBJ2-2, with D unresolved. The germline V gene has CDR1 DFQATT and CDR2 SNEGSKA (reference sequence). With 0 bases removed from V and 6 bases from J, the gap between germline ends came to 8 bases. There are 13 residues in the CDR3. The CDR3 loop reads CSARDAVSGELFF. The CDR3 DNA reads TGCAGTGCTAGAGACGCTGTATCCGGGGAGCTGTTTTTT.

This sequence joins TRBV9 and TRBJ2-1, with D tentatively TRBD2 (7 bases). The CDR3 length is 17 residues. V lost 0 bases and J 2 bases, leaving 15 bases between the germline ends. CDR1 is SGDLS and CDR2 is YYNGEE in the germline V gene. As DNA, the CDR3 is TGTGCCAGCAGCGTAGGGCGGGGGCCCTCTCCCTACAATGAGCAGTTCTTC. Translation gives CASSVGRGPSPYNEQFF. The whole variable domain, filled in from reference TRBV9 and TRBJ2-1, reads DSGVTQTPKHLITATGQRVTLRCSPRSGDLSVYWYQQSLDQGLQFLIQYYNGEERAKGNILERFSAQQFPDLHSELNLSSLELGDSALYFCASSVGRGPSPYNEQFFGPGTRLTVL.

The rearrangement joins TRBV12-2 to TRBJ2-7; the D call in the table, TRBD1, was not verified against the DNA. TRBV12-2 is a pseudogene locus. CDR3 length: 15 residues. This CDR3 reads CASRLARAQPHEQYF. DNA of the CDR3: TGTGCAAGTCGCTTAGCGCGGGCGCAACCCCACGAGCAGTACTTC.

This chain uses TRBV12-3 or TRBV12-4 with TRBJ2-5; D ambiguous. The CDR3 has 12 amino acids. V lost 5 bases to trimming and J lost 4 bases, with 8 bases between them. The CDR3 DNA reads as TGTGCCAGCAGTCCCCGCAGAGAGACCCAGTACTTC. The encoded protein is CASSPRRETQYF.

The rearrangement joins TRBV5-1 to TRBJ2-1; no definite D call. There are 12 residues in the CDR3. Germline-derived CDR1 and CDR2 are SGHRS and YFSETQ. V was pared by 2 bases and J by 3 bases, with 3 bases between. CDR3 protein: CASSFDYNEQFF. CDR3 coding DNA: TGCGCCAGCAGCTTCGACTACAATGAGCAGTTCTTC.

This clonotype was detected only a few times. The chain combines TRBV7-9 with TRBJ2-1; D might be TRBD1 or TRBD2, each matching 5 bases. CDR3 length equals 16 residues. Germline V gene sequence: CDR1 SEHNR, CDR2 FQNEAQ (reference sequence). V was shortened by 4 bases and J by 0 bases, with 13 bases between the two germline ends. In nucleotides, the CDR3 is TGTGCCAGCAGCTCGGGACGGCAAAGCTCCTACAATGAGCAGTTCTTC. Its translation is CASSSGRQSSYNEQFF.

The chain has TRBV12-3 or TRBV12-4 and TRBJ1-4, with D hard to call. The CDR3 consists of 14 residues. V was trimmed by 3 bases and J by 8 bases, leaving 13 bases between them. The DNA of the CDR3 is TGTGCCAGCAGTTTTGGGGATTCGAGGGAAAAACTGTTTTTT. The encoded protein is CASSFGDSREKLFF.

The sample holds a few counts of this clonotype. V gene TRBV7-2 combines with J gene TRBJ1-1; unclear D gene. CDR3 length: 13 residues. The germline V gene has CDR1 SGHTA and CDR2 FQGNSA. Trimming removed 5 bases at V and 1 base at J, with 8 bases between. CDR3 amino acids: CASSRDENTEAFF. In DNA form, the CDR3 reads TGTGCCAGCAGCCGCGACGAGAACACTGAAGCTTTCTTT.

This rearrangement joins TRBV5-5 to TRBJ1-4; D gene ambiguous. Between the trimmed V and J ends, which lost 4 bases and 5 bases, there was a span of 18 bases. The CDR3 covers 16 residues. Per the germline V gene, CDR1 is SGHKS and CDR2 is YYEKEE (reference sequence). The DNA of the CDR3 is TGTGCCAGCAGCCTGTTTTACGGAGACTTCAATGAAAAACTGTTTTTT. This sequence encodes CASSLFYGDFNEKLFF.

The rearrangement links TRBV7-9 to TRBJ1-1; TRBD1 might be the D (6 bases). CDR1 and CDR2 from the germline V gene are SEHNR and FQNEAQ (reference sequence). This CDR3 is built from 13 residues. The ends were cut back, 3 bases at V and 11 bases at J, with 16 bases in the middle. The CDR3 protein is CASSFLTGPRAFF. The CDR3, as DNA: TGTGCCAGCAGCTTCCTGACAGGCCCCAGGGCTTTCTTT.

The chain has TRBV4-2 and TRBJ2-7; no firm D call. The CDR3 has 13 amino acids. The germline V gene has CDR1 LGHNA and CDR2 YNFKEQ. With 0 bases removed from V and 7 bases from J, the gap between germline ends came to 10 bases. CDR3: CASSQDLWIEQYF. The CDR3 DNA is TGTGCCAGCAGCCAAGATCTCTGGATAGAGCAGTACTTC.

To note about this clonotype: A junction end diverges from the germline sequence, so it may reflect a read error. V and J are TRBV5-1 and TRBJ2-2, with D unresolved. Per germline, CDR1 SGHRS and CDR2 YFSETQ. The CDR3 length is 15 residues. The CDR3 loop reads CASRLVQRNTGELFF. CDR3 coding DNA: TGCGCCAGCAGGTTGGTCCAGCGAAACACCGGGGAGCTGTTTTTT.

This clonotype was recorded only once. V usage is TRBV20-1 and J usage is TRBJ2-3, with D perhaps being TRBD1 or TRBD2 (7 bases each). Germline values: CDR1 DFQATT, CDR2 SNEGSKA (reference sequence). Trimming shortened V by 6 bases and J by 2 bases, and 21 bases separated the two germline ends. This CDR3 spans 16 amino acids. The CDR3 DNA is TGCAGTGCCATAGGGACTCAGGGGGACTACACAGATACGCAGTATTTT. Translation: CSAIGTQGDYTDTQYF.

V is TRBV7-3 and J is TRBJ1-1; D unresolved. Germline assignment: CDR1 SGHTA and CDR2 FQGTGA. Trimming left V 2 bases short and J 1 base short, with 8 bases between. The CDR3 totals 14 residues. The CDR3 here is CASSLEGRNTEAFF. CDR3 in DNA: TGTGCCAGCAGCTTAGAGGGCAGGAACACTGAAGCTTTCTTT.

This clonotype was seen a handful of times. The chain employs TRBV20-1 and TRBJ2-3, with TRBD2 matching over 10 bases. The CDR3 covers 14 residues. Per germline, CDR1 DFQATT and CDR2 SNEGSKA (reference sequence). The ends lost 3 bases at V and 2 bases at J; junction bases unmatched: 2. For the CDR3, the DNA is TGCAGTGCTAGGGGGACTAGCGCCACAGATACGCAGTATTTT. It yields the protein CSARGTSATDTQYF.

The V and J genes are TRBV20-1 and TRBJ2-5; 7 bases match TRBD1. The germline V gene encodes CDR1 DFQATT and CDR2 SNEGSKA (reference sequence). The CDR3 runs to 14 residues. After removal of 4 bases from V and 2 bases from J, the junction contained 7 bases not matched to a gene. The CDR3 nucleotides are TGCAGTGCTACAGACTCAGGGGGTCAAGAGACCCAGTACTTC. Translated: CSATDSGGQETQYF.

The sample holds a few counts of this clonotype. The chain couples TRBV20-1 to TRBJ1-2; D may be TRBD1 (5 bases). The germline V gene encodes CDR1 DFQATT and CDR2 SNEGSKA (reference sequence). This CDR3 is 12 amino acids long. V lost 3 bases and J lost 6, with 11 bases in between. CDR3 coding DNA: TGCAGTGCTAGTTCCCGGGGACATGGCTACACCTTC. This sequence encodes CSASSRGHGYTF.

This rearrangement joins TRBV4-1 to TRBJ2-7, with a tentative D call TRBD2 (5 bases). Trimming pared 3 bases from V and 2 bases from J, leaving 11 bases between. CDR3 length: 14 amino acids. CDR1 is MGHRA, CDR2 YSYEKL, per germline. DNA of the CDR3: TGCGCCAGCAGCCAGACGGGATCCCCCTACGAGCAGTACTTC. Translated: CASSQTGSPYEQYF.

The chain couples TRBV20-1 to TRBJ1-2; D is perhaps TRBD1 (6 bases). Trimming shortened V by 5 bases and J by 5 bases, and 18 bases separated the two germline ends. CDR3 size: 14 residues. The germline V gene has CDR1 DFQATT and CDR2 SNEGSKA (reference sequence). CDR3 residues: CSAGTQGRWYGYTF. The DNA of the CDR3 is TGCAGTGCTGGAACCCAGGGGCGCTGGTATGGCTACACCTTC.

The rearrangement links TRBV5-1 to TRBJ2-5, with TRBD1 matching over 7 bases. CDR3 length: 15 residues. J was trimmed by 1 base and V by 4 bases; bases with no gene match: 7. CDR1 and CDR2 (germline): SGHRS, YFSETQ. The CDR3 reads CASSRSGQIQETQYF. The CDR3 bases are TGCGCCAGCAGCCGATCGGGACAGATCCAAGAGACCCAGTACTTC.

The rearrangement joins TRBV20-1 to TRBJ2-5; 11 nucleotides match TRBD2. Looked up from germline, CDR1 is DFQATT and CDR2 is SNEGSKA (reference sequence). The CDR3 totals 14 residues. Trimming at V came to 3 bases and at J to 3 bases, leaving 3 bases not matched to a gene. CDR3 loop: CSASGSGREETQYF. The CDR3 coding sequence is TGCAGTGCTAGTGGTAGCGGGAGGGAAGAGACCCAGTACTTC.

This rearrangement joins TRBV18 to TRBJ1-5; TRBD1 might be the D (6 bases). V was shortened by 2 bases and J by 0 bases, with 11 bases between the two germline ends. CDR3 length: 16 residues. Germline V gene lookup returns CDR1 KGHSH and CDR2 LQKENI. The CDR3 spells CASSPRQVYSNQPQHF. CDR3 nucleotide sequence: TGTGCCAGCTCACCAAGACAGGTGTATAGCAATCAGCCCCAGCATTTT. The variable domain in full, completed from reference TRBV18 and TRBJ1-5, reads NAGVMQNPRHLVRRRGQEARLRCSPMKGHSHVYWYRQLPEEGLKFMVYLQKENIIDESGMPKERFSAEFPKEGPSILRIQQVVRGDSAAYFCASSPRQVYSNQPQHFGDGTRLSIL.

This clonotype was observed a handful of times. The V and J genes are TRBV20-1 and TRBJ1-2, with a weak D call TRBD1 (6 bases). The CDR3 is 15 residues long. V was pared by 2 bases and J by 6 bases, with 19 bases between. CDR1 DFQATT and CDR2 SNEGSKA come from the germline V gene (reference sequence). This CDR3 is CSARSVGQSQDGYTF. The CDR3 nucleotides are TGCAGTGCTAGATCGGTGGGACAATCTCAAGATGGCTACACCTTC.

In this sample, this clonotype is large. The chain uses TRBV12-3 or TRBV12-4 and TRBJ1-2; TRBD1 might be the D (5 bases). CDR3 size: 14 residues. Trimming shortened V by 7 bases and J by 7 bases, and 19 bases separated the two germline ends. CDR3 region: CASTRGWGESGYTF. CDR3 bases: TGTGCCAGCACCCGCGGCTGGGGCGAGAGTGGCTACACCTTC.

This clonotype appeared a few times. The chain employs TRBV2 and TRBJ1-1, with D possibly matching TRBD1 (6 bases). V was cut by 5 bases and J by 4 bases, with 8 bases left in between. The CDR3 runs 12 residues. Germline CDR1 and CDR2: SNHLY and FYNNEI. The CDR3 DNA sequence: TGTGCCAGCAGTTCACAGGGCACTGAAGCTTTCTTT. Translation: CASSSQGTEAFF.

This clonotype was picked up a small number of times. The chain recombines TRBV20-1 with TRBJ2-3; 9 nucleotides match TRBD2. The CDR3 extends over 15 amino acids. Losses at the gene ends were 2 bases for V and 1 base for J; bases not matched to a gene: 4. Germline CDR1 reads DFQATT; CDR2 reads SNEGSKA (reference sequence). Here the CDR3 DNA reads TGCAGTGCTAGAACGGCTAGCGGGGGCACAGATACGCAGTATTTT. As protein: CSARTASGGTDTQYF.

A remark on this clonotype: The missing conserved phenylalanine or tryptophan at the end of this CDR3 makes a read error likely. The genes are TRBV5-1 and TRBJ2-7; no firm D call. Per the germline V gene, CDR1 is SGHRS and CDR2 is YFSETQ. CDR3 length: 14 amino acids. V was clipped by 4 bases and J by 0 bases, with 11 bases between them. CDR3 nucleotides: TGCGCCAGCAGCCCGACGGTGAGCTCCTACGAGCAGTACCTC. Translation gives CASSPTVSSYEQYL.

This chain connects TRBV12-3 or TRBV12-4 to TRBJ1-5; 10 bases fit TRBD1. The CDR3 has 13 amino acids. V lost 5 bases to trimming and J lost 8 bases; unmatched junction nucleotides: 3. For the CDR3, the DNA is TGTGCCAGCAGTCGGGACAGGGGCAAGCCCCAGCATTTT. Protein sequence: CASSRDRGKPQHF.

The V call is TRBV7-3, the J call TRBJ2-3; 9 nucleotides agree with TRBD2. CDR3 length: 14 residues. CDR1 SGHTA and CDR2 FQGTGA come from the germline V gene. Trimming removed 5 bases from V and 4 bases from J; junction bases left unmatched: 4. The chain's CDR3 is CASSQAGGSDTQYF. CDR3 DNA sequence: TGTGCCAGCAGCCAAGCGGGGGGATCAGATACGCAGTATTTT.

The rearrangement joins TRBV12-3 or TRBV12-4 to TRBJ1-2, with 8 bases identical to TRBD1. The CDR3 length is 12 residues. After removal of 4 bases from V and 8 bases from J, the junction contained 3 bases not matched to a gene. CDR3 nucleotides: TGTGCCAGCAGTTGGACAGGGAACGGCTACACCTTC. Residues: CASSWTGNGYTF.

V gene TRBV7-6 combines with J gene TRBJ2-1; TRBD2 aligns across 16 bases. Germline lookup yields CDR1 SGHVS and CDR2 FNYEAQ. Losses at the gene ends were 5 bases for V and 0 bases for J; bases not matched to a gene: 10. The CDR3 consists of 20 residues. The CDR3 DNA reads TGTGCCAGCAGCACCACTAAGGGGACTAGCGGGAGGGCCTCCTACAATGAGCAGTTCTTC. Amino acid sequence: CASSTTKGTSGRASYNEQFF.